The 31 T cell receptor beta chains given below trace back to one sample, sequenced in a study of vaccination effects on CD4 cells after COVID-19. Their recognized antigens are unknown. Viral peptide pools were used in the ViraFEST assay to expand antigen-specific CD4+ T cells, and sequencing came afterward. Culture proceeded for more than 8 days, and CD4+ T cells were then isolated. Vaccine recipients had no previous SARS-CoV-2 infection; their nucleocapsid antibodies were negative. TCRdb's copy holds only in-frame clones and misses some; the assay was immunoSEQ multiplex PCR. The sample holds around 45,000 clones, around 77% seen once. The sequences come from CD4+ T cells from PBMCs cultured with SARS-CoV-2 spike peptides, collected before COVID-19 vaccination. The receptors shown here come from a human donor who received a COVID-19 vaccine.

This chain uses TRBV4-3 with TRBJ1-5, with a tentative D call TRBD1 (6 bases). Looked up from germline, CDR1 is LGHNA and CDR2 is YSLEER. V was pared by 4 bases and J by 10 bases, with 20 bases between. This CDR3 is 15 amino acids long. As DNA, the CDR3 is TGCGCCAGCAGCCCCAACGGGGGGGCCGGAAGTCCCCAGCATTTT. This sequence encodes CASSPNGGAGSPQHF.

This chain uses TRBV6-5 with TRBJ2-4; D is uncertain. The CDR3 sequence is 14 residues long. Germline V CDR1 and CDR2: MNHEY, SVGAGI. Trimming shortened V by 6 bases and J by 2 bases, and 11 bases separated the two germline ends. The CDR3 loop is CASRVRVPKNIQYF. In DNA form, the CDR3 reads TGTGCCAGCAGGGTTAGGGTTCCCAAAAACATTCAGTACTTC.

The genes are TRBV24-1 and TRBJ2-5, with D tentatively TRBD1 (7 bases). The V end lost 3 bases, the J end lost 5 bases, and 15 bases lay between the germline ends. Germline V lookup: CDR1 KGHDR, CDR2 SFDVKD. This CDR3 is built from 15 residues. CDR3 region: CATSDIRGVEETQYF. The CDR3 DNA is TGTGCCACCAGTGATATCAGGGGGGTAGAGGAGACCCAGTACTTC.

The chain uses TRBV19 and TRBJ2-3; 14 positions agree with TRBD2. The CDR3 has 18 amino acids. Per the germline V gene, CDR1 is LNHDA and CDR2 is SQIVND (reference sequence). The V gene end was trimmed by 4 bases and the J gene end by 3 bases; junction bases not matched to a gene: 9. The CDR3 DNA follows: TGTGCCAGTAGTAAGACTAGCGGGGGGGTTGAGGGTACAGATACGCAGTATTTT. It encodes CASSKTSGGVEGTDTQYF.

The chain's CDR3 is CASSLARVTDTQYF. The CDR3 DNA reads as TGTGCCAGCAGCTTAGCGCGGGTCACAGATACGCAGTATTTT. The chain combines TRBV7-2 with TRBJ2-3; TRBD2 is a possible D gene (5 bases). The CDR3 extends over 14 amino acids. Trimming shortened V by 0 bases and J by 2 bases, and 6 bases separated the two germline ends. CDR1 is SGHTA and CDR2 is FQGNSA in the germline V gene. The variable domain in full, with the rest retrieved from reference TRBV7-2 and TRBJ2-3, is GAGVSQSPSNKVTEKGKDVELRCDPISGHTALYWYRQSLGQGLEFLIYFQGNSAPDKSGLPSDRFSAERTGGSVSTLTIQRTQQEDSAVYLCASSLARVTDTQYFGPGTRLTVL.

For the CDR3, the DNA is TGTGCCAGCAGCCAAGATGGACAGAGCTCTGGGGCCAACGTCCTGACTTTC. Residues: CASSQDGQSSGANVLTF. The chain couples TRBV3-1 (or the pseudogene TRBV3-2) to TRBJ2-6; D is possibly TRBD1 (6 bases). The CDR3 extends over 17 amino acids. Germline assignment: CDR1 LGHDT and CDR2 YNNKEL (reference sequence). V shed 0 bases and J shed 0 bases, with 9 bases lying between them.

This clone was found a few times. The chain recombines TRBV5-5 with TRBJ1-6; the D gene is possibly TRBD1 (6 bases). Germline CDR1 and CDR2: SGHKS and YYEKEE (reference sequence). The CDR3 totals 15 residues. The V gene lost 4 bases and the J gene lost 9 bases, with 17 bases spanning the gap. Here the CDR3 reads CASSLDQGRRSPLHF. In nucleotides, the CDR3 is TGTGCCAGCAGCCTTGATCAGGGGCGCCGTTCACCCCTCCACTTT.

The V and J genes are TRBV6-1 and TRBJ2-7; D may match TRBD1 or TRBD2 (7 bases each). The CDR3 contains 16 residues. With 1 base removed from V and 2 bases from J, the gap between germline ends came to 15 bases. The germline gives CDR1 MNHNS, CDR2 SASEGT. This CDR3 reads CASSEVEGGGAYEQYV. The CDR3, as DNA: TGTGCCAGCAGTGAAGTCGAGGGAGGGGGCGCCTACGAGCAGTACGTC.

This clone was counted between two and nine times. The V call is TRBV19, the J call TRBJ2-2, with D tentatively TRBD2 (7 bases). Trimming took 7 bases from V and 3 from J, leaving 18 bases between them. The germline V gene has CDR1 LNHDA and CDR2 SQIVND (reference sequence). This CDR3 is built from 16 residues. This CDR3 reads CASKGGGAKYTGELFF. The CDR3 bases are TGTGCCAGTAAGGGAGGGGGGGCGAAGTACACCGGGGAGCTGTTTTTT.

The rearrangement joins TRBV12-5 to TRBJ2-3; D remains ambiguous. The ends were cut back, 2 bases at V and 3 bases at J, with 9 bases in the middle. In germline, CDR1 is LGHNT, CDR2 FRNRAP. CDR3 length: 14 residues. The CDR3 nucleotides are TGTGCTAGTGGTTTGTACATAGGGACAGATACGCAGTATTTT. It specifies CASGLYIGTDTQYF.

The chain joins TRBV14 to TRBJ1-2; unclear D gene. Per the germline V gene, CDR1 is SGHDN and CDR2 is FVKESK. This CDR3 contains 12 residues. V was pared by 4 bases and J by 5 bases, with 8 bases between. The chain's CDR3 is CASSPSSYGYTF. In nucleotides, the CDR3 is TGTGCCAGCAGCCCAAGCAGTTATGGCTACACCTTC.

CDR3 in DNA: TGTGCCAGTACCAGGGACAGAACAGATACGCAGTATTTT. The encoded protein is CASTRDRTDTQYF. This sequence joins TRBV19 and TRBJ2-3, with TRBD1 matching over 7 bases. Looked up from germline, CDR1 is LNHDA and CDR2 is SQIVND (reference sequence). This CDR3 has 13 amino acids. V dropped 7 bases and J dropped 3; count of bases not matched to a gene: 4.

This clone was seen only a few times. V is TRBV28 and J is TRBJ2-7; TRBD1 matches at 9 bases. The CDR3 has 15 amino acids. V lost 6 bases and J lost 6; bases outside the gene matches: 12. Germline loops: CDR1 MDHEN, CDR2 SYDVKM. CDR3 amino acids: CASRGLGQGIVEQYV. The CDR3 nucleotides read TGTGCCAGCAGGGGGCTTGGACAGGGGATCGTCGAGCAGTACGTC.

This clone was observed a single time. The chain links TRBV10-3 to TRBJ2-3; no clear D. This CDR3 is built from 15 residues. V lost 1 base and J 0 bases, leaving 8 bases between the germline ends. Germline-derived CDR1 and CDR2 are ENHRY and SYGVKD. In DNA form, the CDR3 reads TGTGCCATCAGTGAGTTTATGACTAGCACAGATACGCAGTATTTT. As protein: CAISEFMTSTDTQYF.

J is TRBJ2-1 and V is TRBV28; perhaps TRBD1 as D (6 bases). The ends were cut back, 8 bases at V and 2 bases at J, with 10 bases in the middle. The CDR3 has 13 residues. Germline-derived CDR1 and CDR2 are MDHEN and SYDVKM. CDR3 protein: CASSWDTYNEQFF. The CDR3 bases are TGTGCCAGCTCCTGGGACACCTACAATGAGCAGTTCTTC.

V and J are TRBV7-2 and TRBJ2-5, with 10 nucleotides matching TRBD2. There are 15 residues in the CDR3. Germline CDR1 and CDR2: SGHTA and FQGNSA. Trimming took 3 bases from V and 5 from J; bases not matched to a gene: 6. Here the CDR3 DNA reads TGTGCCAGCAGCTTCGTAGCGGGGGGAGGGGAGACCCAGTACTTC. Translating gives CASSFVAGGGETQYF.

This clone was observed a handful of times. J is TRBJ2-1 and V is TRBV7-2, with 11 positions matching TRBD2. Per the germline V gene, CDR1 is SGHTA and CDR2 is FQGNSA. V was clipped by 4 bases and J by 2 bases; unmatched bases: 4. The CDR3 is 16 amino acids. CDR3 bases: TGTGCCAGCAGCTATCGACTAGCGGGGACCTACAATGAGCAGTTCTTC. It yields the protein CASSYRLAGTYNEQFF.

This clone was observed a few times. The CDR3: CASSLLAGENIQYF. In DNA, the CDR3 is TGTGCCAGCAGCTTGCTGGCGGGGGAAAACATTCAGTACTTC. The rearrangement links TRBV5-5 to TRBJ2-4; 7 nucleotides match TRBD2. The CDR3 has 14 residues. J lost 5 bases, V lost 1 base, and 3 bases had no gene match. In germline, CDR1 is SGHKS, CDR2 YYEKEE (reference sequence).

The rearrangement uses TRBV5-4 and TRBJ2-5, with 9 bases that match TRBD2. Germline V lookup: CDR1 SGHNT, CDR2 YYREEE (reference sequence). V was clipped by 3 bases and J by 6 bases; unmatched bases: 15. There are 17 residues in the CDR3. CDR3 coding DNA: TGTGCCAGCAGCTCTGGGGGGGTAGCGGGGGAGTTACAGACCCAGTACTTC. It codes for CASSSGGVAGELQTQYF.

This clone was counted between two and nine times. The chain recombines TRBV28 with TRBJ2-1; D uncertain. The germline V gene has CDR1 MDHEN and CDR2 SYDVKM. The germline V and J ends were trimmed by 6 bases and 3 bases, with 6 bases remaining between them. The CDR3 sequence is 12 residues long. CDR3 residues: CASRLSYNEQFF. CDR3 in DNA: TGTGCCAGCAGACTGAGCTACAATGAGCAGTTCTTC.

The chain recombines TRBV4-2 with TRBJ2-5, with 9 nucleotides matching TRBD2. V trimming: 0 bases; J trimming: 5 bases; junction bases outside the gene matches: 4. The CDR3 runs to 15 residues. Looked up from germline, CDR1 is LGHNA and CDR2 is YNFKEQ. CDR3 nucleotides: TGTGCCAGCAGCCAAGAAGGCGGGGGGGTGGAGACCCAGTACTTC. It is translated as CASSQEGGGVETQYF.

This sequence joins TRBV18 and TRBJ2-5; tentatively, D is TRBD1 (7 bases). CDR1 and CDR2 from the germline V gene are KGHSH and LQKENI. The CDR3 covers 15 residues. Deletions cut 3 bases from V and 4 bases from J, with 15 bases between. The CDR3 nucleotides read TGTGCCAGCTCACCTCAGGGGGGCCCAAGAGAGACCCAGTACTTC. This sequence encodes CASSPQGGPRETQYF.

This clone was seen once. V and J are TRBV13 and TRBJ1-4, with D uncertain. Trimming removed 5 bases at V and 2 bases at J, with 9 bases between. The V gene's germline CDR1 is PRHDT and CDR2 FYEKMQ (reference sequence). This CDR3 contains 14 residues. The CDR3 protein is CASSRTQTNEKLFF. CDR3 coding DNA: TGTGCCAGCAGCAGGACCCAGACTAATGAAAAACTGTTTTTT.

The V call is TRBV5-1, the J call TRBJ2-3; TRBD1 matches 10 bases. V shed 4 bases and J 4 bases; nucleotides not matched to a gene: 6. The germline gives CDR1 SGHRS, CDR2 YFSETQ. This CDR3 spans 15 amino acids. The CDR3: CASSRGTGEADTQYF. Written as DNA, the CDR3 is TGCGCCAGCAGCCGAGGGACAGGGGAGGCAGATACGCAGTATTTT.

This rearrangement joins TRBV7-2 to TRBJ1-6; TRBD1 matches at 7 bases. V shed 5 bases, J shed 7 bases, and the junction held 11 bases outside the gene matches. CDR1 is SGHTA and CDR2 is FQGNSA in the germline V gene. The CDR3 contains 16 residues. CDR3 sequence (DNA): TGTGCCAGCAGCCTCTCTCGGGACAGCCTAAATTCACCCCTCCACTTT. Translation gives CASSLSRDSLNSPLHF.

The CDR3 nucleotides read TGTGCCAGTAGTTCCTCAAGCGGGCTCATTTACAATGAGCAGTTCTTC. Residues: CASSSSSGLIYNEQFF. This rearrangement joins TRBV19 to TRBJ2-1, with D maybe TRBD2 (6 bases). This CDR3 region has 16 residues. Between the trimmed V and J ends, which lost 5 bases and 4 bases, there was a span of 18 bases. Germline CDR1 LNHDA, CDR2 SQIVND (reference sequence).

The chain employs TRBV10-2 and TRBJ2-1; D could derive from TRBD1 or TRBD2 (5 bases each). CDR1 and CDR2 (germline): WSHSY, SAAADI. The CDR3 sequence is 13 residues long. V shed 5 bases and J shed 5 bases, with 10 bases lying between them. The CDR3 reads CASSHGAHNEQFF. DNA for the CDR3: TGCGCCAGCAGTCACGGGGCTCACAATGAGCAGTTCTTC.

This chain joins TRBV19 and TRBJ2-4, with 7 bases aligning to TRBD2. J lost 10 bases, V lost 4 bases, and 7 bases had no gene match. Germline assignment: CDR1 LNHDA and CDR2 SQIVND (reference sequence). This CDR3 is built from 13 residues. The CDR3 sequence is CASSTGLGEIQYF. DNA for the CDR3: TGTGCCAGTAGTACTGGACTAGGAGAAATTCAGTACTTC.

The CDR3 is CASILPRGSMNTEAFF. In DNA, the CDR3 is TGTGCCAGCATCCTCCCCAGGGGAAGCATGAACACTGAAGCTTTCTTT. V and J are TRBV7-2 and TRBJ1-1; TRBD1 might be the D (6 bases). Germline-derived CDR1 and CDR2 are SGHTA and FQGNSA. Trimming shortened V by 7 bases and J by 0 bases, and 18 bases separated the two germline ends. The CDR3 spans 16 residues.

The genes are TRBV7-2 and TRBJ2-7; tentative D call: TRBD2 (5 bases). Germline loops: CDR1 SGHTA, CDR2 FQGNSA. V was clipped by 3 bases and J by 2 bases, with 14 bases between them. This CDR3 comprises 15 residues. The CDR3 sequence is CASSLNSVGAYEQYV. CDR3 in DNA: TGTGCCAGCAGCTTGAACAGCGTCGGGGCCTACGAGCAGTACGTC.

This clone was seen a few times. The chain joins TRBV6-5 to TRBJ1-6; possibly TRBD1 for D (6 bases). V was trimmed by 0 bases and J by 6 bases, leaving 12 bases between them. This CDR3 spans 16 amino acids. CDR1 and CDR2 (germline): MNHEY, SVGAGI. The CDR3 nucleotides are TGTGCCAGCAGTTACTCAGGCACAGGGTCTAATTCACCCCTCCACTTT. Protein: CASSYSGTGSNSPLHF.